These 3 T cell receptor beta chains were sequenced from one sample in a study of blood T cell repertoires in COVID-19 (dated by TCRdb to about 2020). The library came from the immunoSEQ multiplex PCR assay. As stored in TCRdb, this immuneACCESS dataset retains in-frame rearrangements with V and J assigned. A fraction of the clones does not appear; measured against another copy, unresolved V genes explain less than half of the discrepancy, and the remainder lacks a known reason. The sample table records about 140,000 clones; about 87% of these occur just once. More than 2.5% of the sample is held by the ten biggest clonotypes. The sample taken for sequencing was peripheral blood. These receptors were collected from a human donor with COVID-19, enrolled during active disease. The donor label of this sample is uncertain.

There are a few counts of this clone. CDR3 loop: CASRPPSTGSGNTIYF. The CDR3 coding sequence is TGTGCCAGCAGGCCCCCCTCGACAGGGTCTGGAAACACCATATATTTT. This chain links TRBV4-2 with TRBJ1-3; TRBD1 aligns across 7 bases. CDR1 is LGHNA, CDR2 YNFKEQ, per germline. The CDR3 is 16 amino acids. V dropped 6 bases and J dropped 1; count of bases not matched to a gene: 9.

This rearrangement joins TRBV27 to TRBJ2-3; 7 bases align to TRBD2. There are 13 residues in the CDR3. Germline lookup yields CDR1 MNHEY and CDR2 SMNVEV (reference sequence). After removal of 6 bases from V and 5 bases from J, the junction contained 5 bases not matched to a gene. For the CDR3, the DNA is TGTGCCAGCAGGGGGGGGTCTGGAGATACGCAGTATTTT. This codes for CASRGGSGDTQYF.

The V and J genes are TRBV11-2 and TRBJ2-5; unclear D gene. In germline, CDR1 is SGHAT, CDR2 FQNNGV. Trimming pared 1 base from V and 0 bases from J, leaving 3 bases between. This CDR3 is built from 13 residues. The CDR3 nucleotides read TGTGCCAGCAGCTTAGTAGACCAAGAGACCCAGTACTTC. It specifies CASSLVDQETQYF. Looking up the rest from reference TRBV11-2 and TRBJ2-5 gives the full variable domain: EAGVAQSPRYKIIEKRQSVAFWCNPISGHATLYWYQQILGQGPKLLIQFQNNGVVDDSQLPKDRFSAERLKGVDSTLKIQPAKLEDSAVYLCASSLVDQETQYFGPGTRLLVL.